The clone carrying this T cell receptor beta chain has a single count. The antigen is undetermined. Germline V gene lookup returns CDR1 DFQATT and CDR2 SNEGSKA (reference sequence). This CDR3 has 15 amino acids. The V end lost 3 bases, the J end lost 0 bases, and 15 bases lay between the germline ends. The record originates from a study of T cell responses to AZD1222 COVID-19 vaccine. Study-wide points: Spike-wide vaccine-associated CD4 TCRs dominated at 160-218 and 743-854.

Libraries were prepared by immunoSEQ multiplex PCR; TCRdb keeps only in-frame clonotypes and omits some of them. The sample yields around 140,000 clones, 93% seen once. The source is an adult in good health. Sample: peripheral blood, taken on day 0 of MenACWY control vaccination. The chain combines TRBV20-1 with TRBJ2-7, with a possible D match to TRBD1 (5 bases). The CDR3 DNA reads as TGCAGTGCTAGTCTCTCGGGCAGGGACTCCTACGAGCAGTACTTC. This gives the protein CSASLSGRDSYEQYF.